This passage covers 5 T cell receptor beta chains from one sample sequenced in a study of control samples from healthy donors and cancer patients. TCRdb's copy holds only in-frame clones and misses some; the assay was immunoSEQ multiplex PCR. Of approximately 24,000 clones listed, around four fifths are singletons. Sample: PBMCs. The receptors come from a man between 60 and 70 years old with colorectal cancer.

The chain joins TRBV18 to TRBJ2-5; D is undetermined. The CDR3 totals 13 residues. Germline CDR1 reads KGHSH; CDR2 reads LQKENI. V was cut by 3 bases and J by 3 bases, with 8 bases left in between. CDR3 residues: CASSPRLEETQYF. The CDR3 DNA reads as TGTGCCAGCTCACCGCGGCTGGAAGAGACCCAGTACTTC.

The rearrangement links TRBV4-3 to TRBJ1-5; D uncertain. Germline assignment: CDR1 LGHNA and CDR2 YSLEER. CDR3 length: 15 residues. V was shortened by 4 bases and J by 0 bases, with 10 bases between the two germline ends. The CDR3 loop is CASSPAINSNQPQHF. The DNA of the CDR3 is TGCGCCAGCAGCCCGGCGATCAATAGCAATCAGCCCCAGCATTTT.

Here the CDR3 DNA reads TGTGCCAGCAGCGCCCTGGGGGAGAACACTGAAGCTTTCTTT. Residues: CASSALGENTEAFF. The genes are TRBV9 and TRBJ1-1, with D possibly TRBD1 on 5 matching bases. V lost 3 bases to trimming and J lost 1 base, with 10 bases between them. CDR1 is SGDLS, CDR2 YYNGEE, per germline. The CDR3 length is 14 residues.

The CDR3 DNA is TGCGCCAGCAGCTTGGCCCTAGGGACAGGGGGCGGTGGCTACACCTTC. Translation: CASSLALGTGGGGYTF. The chain joins TRBV5-1 to TRBJ1-2, with 12 bases aligning to TRBD1. Trimming cost V 0 bases and J 7 bases; bases outside gene matches: 7. This CDR3 contains 16 residues. CDR1 is SGHRS, CDR2 YFSETQ, per germline.

This chain connects TRBV4-3 to TRBJ1-5, with D possibly TRBD1 on 5 matching bases. Germline-derived CDR1 and CDR2 are LGHNA and YSLEER. Between the trimmed V and J ends, which lost 11 bases and 0 bases, there was a span of 20 bases. The CDR3 has 16 amino acids. The CDR3 nucleotides are TGCGCCCATTCCCTGGGGGGGGTGAATAGCAATCAGCCCCAGCATTTT. Translated: CAHSLGGVNSNQPQHF.